This T cell receptor beta chain is from a study of neurological immune-mediated disorders. Trimming took 6 bases from V and 1 from J, leaving 9 bases between them. The CDR3 runs to 13 residues. Germline CDR1 reads MNHNY; CDR2 reads SVGAGI (reference sequence). Each CDR3 protein gets one entry after TCRdb re-called the 5' RACE reads with MiXCR. This sample has tens of thousands of distinct CDR3 sequences; roughly 3.9% occur once, and the top ten carry 1% to 1.5%. This clonotype was detected ten times or more. This chain uses TRBV6-6 with TRBJ1-1; D call uncertain. This clonotype originated in a man younger than 40 with multiple sclerosis. Source material: PBMCs. In DNA form, the CDR3 reads TGTGCCAGCAGAACCACAGAGAACACTGAAGCTTTCTTT. The encoded protein is CASRTTENTEAFF.